Below, one T cell receptor (beta chain) is given with its context. The authors ran a second PCR of about 7 to 11 cycles using a sample-barcoded 5' primer and a J-beta primer mix. All cDNA molecules were each tagged by a template-switch adaptor with 12 random nucleotides. TCRdb analysed the 5' RACE reads with MiXCR anew, one entry per CDR3 protein. The data show about 1.4 million distinct CDR3 sequences, around 59% seen once. This sample is drawn from a study of blood T cells in healthy people across ages. Looked up from germline, CDR1 is SNHLY and CDR2 is FYNNEI. V was trimmed by 6 bases and J by 2 bases, leaving 16 bases between them. CDR3 length equals 15 residues.

Sequenced sample: blood. This TCR came from a young man in good health. The V and J genes are TRBV2 and TRBJ2-5; weak D call: TRBD1 (6 bases). The CDR3 coding sequence is TGTGCCAGCAGGGGGACCGGGACACTGCAAGAGACCCAGTACTTC. Translating gives CASRGTGTLQETQYF.